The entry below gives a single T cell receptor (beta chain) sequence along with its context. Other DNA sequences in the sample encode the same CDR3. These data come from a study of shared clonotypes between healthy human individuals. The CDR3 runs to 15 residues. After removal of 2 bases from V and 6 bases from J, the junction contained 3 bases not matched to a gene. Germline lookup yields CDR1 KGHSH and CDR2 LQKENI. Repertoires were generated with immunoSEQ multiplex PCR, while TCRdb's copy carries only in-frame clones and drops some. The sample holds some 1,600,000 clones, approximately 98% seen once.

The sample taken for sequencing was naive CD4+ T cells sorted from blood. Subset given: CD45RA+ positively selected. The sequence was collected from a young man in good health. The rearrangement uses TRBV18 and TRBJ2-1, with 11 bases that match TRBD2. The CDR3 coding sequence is TGTGCCAGCTCACCAGGGCTAGCGGGGGGCAATGAGCAGTTCTTC. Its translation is CASSPGLAGGNEQFF.